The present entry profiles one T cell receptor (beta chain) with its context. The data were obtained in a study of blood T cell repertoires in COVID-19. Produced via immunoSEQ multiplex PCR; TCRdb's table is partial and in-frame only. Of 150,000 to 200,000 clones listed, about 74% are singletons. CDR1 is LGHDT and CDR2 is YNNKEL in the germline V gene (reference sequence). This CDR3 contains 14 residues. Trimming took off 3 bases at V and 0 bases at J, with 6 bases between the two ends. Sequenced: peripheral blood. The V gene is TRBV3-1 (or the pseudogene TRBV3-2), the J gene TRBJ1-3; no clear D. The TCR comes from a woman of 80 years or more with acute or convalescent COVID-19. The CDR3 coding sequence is TGTGCCAGCAGCCATGGGCACTCTGGAAACACCATATATTTT. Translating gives CASSHGHSGNTIYF.